The 19 T cell receptor beta chains below all came from one sample that was sequenced in a study of T cell clonality in common variable immunodeficiency. Measured with immunoSEQ multiplex PCR; TCRdb has only the in-frame clones, and not every one. The sample presents 35,000 to 55,000 clones, none singletons. The sample consisted of peripheral blood mononuclear cells. All receptors come from a person aged 18 to 75 in good health.

This clone was recorded many times. Sequencing ends 3 residues short of the CDR3 end; the germline J gene provides the rest. The V call is TRBV7-9, the J call TRBJ2-2, with 14 bases identical to TRBD2. CDR1 is SEHNR, CDR2 FQNEAQ, per germline (reference sequence). With 6 bases clipped from V and 10 bases from J, the junction kept 7 bases outside the gene matches. This CDR3 comprises 15 residues. CDR3 DNA (partial): TGTGCCAGCAGATTGACTAGCGGGGGGGCCGCGGAG. This codes for CASRLTSGGAAE. The whole CDR3 protein reads CASRLTSGGAAELFF.

This clone was recorded at least ten times. The observed sequence ends 3 residues before the CDR3 terminus, with the missing tail filled in from the germline J gene. This chain links TRBV30 with TRBJ1-1; D might be TRBD1 (6 bases). The CDR3 has 16 residues. Looked up from germline, CDR1 is GTSNPN and CDR2 is SVGIG (reference sequence). V lost 4 bases to trimming and J lost 4 bases, with 22 bases between them. This chain's CDR3 is CAWKAHRGGVTTEAFF. The CDR3 bases that were read are TGTGCCTGGAAAGCGCATAGGGGGGGTGTTACCACTGAA.

Ten or more counts support this clone. The CDR3 end falls 3 residues outside the read, so it is completed with the germline J gene. The chain employs TRBV29-1 and TRBJ2-2; D might be TRBD1 or TRBD2, each matching 6 bases. Germline V gene sequence: CDR1 SQVTM, CDR2 ANQGSEA. The CDR3 covers 15 residues. The ends were cut back, 1 base at V and 1 base at J, with 10 bases in the middle. CDR3: CSVEAAGQNTGELFF. The sequenced part of the CDR3 DNA is TGCAGCGTTGAAGCGGCGGGACAGAACACCGGGGAG.

There are many counts of this clone. The read falls 3 residues short of the CDR3 end, and the missing part is taken from the germline J gene. The V and J genes are TRBV4-2 and TRBJ2-2; perhaps TRBD2 as D (5 bases). Germline V lookup: CDR1 LGHNA, CDR2 YNFKEQ. The CDR3 totals 15 residues. V lost 1 base and J 7 bases, leaving 13 bases between the germline ends. The CDR3 DNA, read in part, is TGTGCCAGCAGCCAAGTAGTCCCGGGGATCGGGGAG. Encoded protein: CASSQVVPGIGE. The complete CDR3 reads CASSQVVPGIGELFF.

This clone appeared many times. The CDR3 goes on 3 residues after the read ends, and that part is filled in from the germline J gene. The chain links TRBV18 to TRBJ1-3, with D maybe TRBD1 (5 bases). The V and J ends lost 1 base and 0 bases respectively, with 19 bases between them. The CDR3 runs to 19 residues. Germline V gene data show CDR1 as KGHSH and CDR2 as LQKENI. CDR3 loop: CASSPLTGTTPSSGNTIYF. The covered CDR3 bases are TGTGCCAGCTCACCACTCACAGGAACCACCCCCTCCTCTGGAAACACC. Supplemented by reference TRBV18 and TRBJ1-3, the full variable domain reads NAGVMQNPRHLVRRRGQEARLRCSPMKGHSHVYWYRQLPEEGLKFMVYLQKENIIDESGMPKERFSAEFPKEGPSILRIQQVVRGDSAAYFCASSPLTGTTPSSGNTIYFGEGSWLTVV.

Ten or more counts support this clone. The CDR3 extends 3 residues past the end of the read, so its final part is completed from the germline J gene. The chain recombines TRBV6-2 or TRBV6-3 with TRBJ2-2; 8 bases are a match to TRBD1. This CDR3 spans 14 amino acids. From germline, CDR1 is MNHEY and CDR2 SVGEGT. V dropped 6 bases and J dropped 6; count of bases not matched to a gene: 6. Here the CDR3 reads CASSLGQAAGELFF. The CDR3 DNA, read in part, is TGTGCCAGCAGCTTGGGACAGGCGGCCGGGGAG.

This clone was counted at least ten times. CDR3 bases read: TGTGCCAGCAGGGGACAGGGTCTCGGTGAG. It codes for CASRGQGLGE. The full CDR3 reads CASRGQGLGEQFF. J is TRBJ2-1 and V is TRBV2; TRBD1 matches 9 bases. Read sequence stops 3 residues before the CDR3 end, and the germline J gene provides the missing end. The CDR3 length is 13 residues. The junction had 6 bases not matched to a gene; V was cut back by 6 bases and J by 9 bases. Per the germline V gene, CDR1 is SNHLY and CDR2 is FYNNEI.

This clone showed up many times. The read comes to an end 3 residues before the CDR3 does, leaving the germline J gene to fill in the end. This sequence joins TRBV10-3 and TRBJ2-7; 14 bases agree with TRBD2. The CDR3 length is 14 residues. Germline CDR1 ENHRY, CDR2 SYGVKD. The V and J ends lost 6 bases and 3 bases, in that order; junction bases with no gene match: 1. CDR3 DNA (partial): TGTGCCATCAGGGGGACTAGCGGGAGCTACGAG. It yields the protein CAIRGTSGSYE. The full-length CDR3 reads as CAIRGTSGSYEQYF.

This clone occurred many times. The read stops 3 residues short of the end of the CDR3; the missing end is completed from the germline J gene. The chain couples TRBV7-2 to TRBJ2-1; D is uncertain. V was trimmed by 3 bases and J by 2 bases, leaving 5 bases between them. In germline, CDR1 is SGHTA, CDR2 FQGNSA. The CDR3 runs to 13 residues. The CDR3 sequence: CASSFTAYNEQFF. CDR3 bases read: TGTGCCAGCAGCTTTACGGCCTACAATGAG.

This clone came up many times. The CDR3 extends 3 residues past the end of the read, so its final part is completed from the germline J gene. The gene calls are TRBV7-6 and TRBJ2-1, with 12 nucleotides matching TRBD2. The CDR3 sequence is 15 residues long. Trimming at V came to 6 bases and at J to 3 bases, leaving 3 bases not matched to a gene. In germline, CDR1 is SGHVS, CDR2 FNYEAQ. The sequenced part of the CDR3 DNA is TGTGCCAGCAGGAGACTAGCGGGAGTCTACAATGAG. Translation: CASRRLAGVYNE. The entire CDR3 protein is CASRRLAGVYNEQFF.

This clone occurred many times. With the read ending 3 residues before the CDR3 end, the germline J gene is used to fill in that end. V is TRBV2 and J is TRBJ2-1; D perhaps matches TRBD2 (5 bases). Trimming pared 6 bases from V and 1 base from J, leaving 13 bases between. This CDR3 has 15 residues. Germline lookup yields CDR1 SNHLY and CDR2 FYNNEI. CDR3 amino acids: CASSVLARSYNEQFF. Incomplete CDR3 DNA: TGTGCCAGCAGCGTCCTAGCTCGATCCTACAATGAG.

This clone showed up many times. The missing CDR3 end, 3 residues past where the read stops, is filled in from the germline J gene. The chain couples TRBV20-1 to TRBJ1-1; D gene unclear. Per germline, CDR1 DFQATT and CDR2 SNEGSKA (reference sequence). This CDR3 spans 14 amino acids. V was shortened by 6 bases and J by 6 bases, with 20 bases between the two germline ends. This CDR3 reads CSAFSRRGTPEAFF. The DNA read from the CDR3 is TGCAGTGCCTTCAGTCGTCGGGGAACCCCTGAA.

This clone has ten or more counts. The read finishes 3 residues shy of the CDR3 end, and the germline J gene is used to complete it. The chain combines TRBV29-1 with TRBJ1-2, with 8 bases fitting TRBD1. CDR3 size: 15 residues. Trimming at V came to 6 bases and at J to 1 base, leaving 10 bases not matched to a gene. Germline loops: CDR1 SQVTM, CDR2 ANQGSEA. Here the CDR3 reads CSVWIPGQVNYGYTF. The sequenced CDR3 bases are TGCAGCGTATGGATCCCGGGACAGGTTAACTATGGC.

This clone was detected many times. With the read ending 3 residues before the CDR3 end, the germline J gene is used to fill in that end. The chain uses TRBV4-1 and TRBJ2-5; TRBD2 might be the D (6 bases). Deletions cut 1 base from V and 7 bases from J, with 16 bases between. The germline gives CDR1 MGHRA, CDR2 YSYEKL. This CDR3 spans 15 amino acids. The sequenced part of the CDR3 DNA is TGCGCCAGCAGCCAAGTAGCGGAGGCCCAGGGGACC. Its protein is CASSQVAEAQGT. The entire CDR3 sequence reads CASSQVAEAQGTQYF.

This clone was seen at least ten times. The sequenced fragment ends 3 residues before the CDR3 boundary, so the rest is inferred from the germline J gene. The chain recombines TRBV15 with TRBJ2-3; 10 bases match TRBD2. CDR3 size: 14 residues. Per germline, CDR1 LNHNV and CDR2 YYDKDF (reference sequence). Losses at the gene ends were 3 bases for V and 4 bases for J; bases not matched to a gene: 1. The sequenced CDR3 bases are TGTGCCACCAGCAGTAGCGGGGGGCCAGATACG. Encoded protein: CATSSSGGPDT. From start to end, the CDR3 is CATSSSGGPDTQYF.

This clone was picked up many times. The read comes to an end 3 residues before the CDR3 does, leaving the germline J gene to fill in the end. The genes are TRBV5-6 and TRBJ1-5, with TRBD1 matching over 9 bases. Trimming at V came to 4 bases and at J to 5 bases, leaving 7 bases not matched to a gene. Per the germline V gene, CDR1 is SGHDT and CDR2 is YYEEEE. CDR3 length: 15 amino acids. The part of the CDR3 DNA that was read is TGTGCCAGCAGCCCCGGGACAGGGATTGATCAGCCC. It codes for CASSPGTGIDQP. The entire CDR3 reads CASSPGTGIDQPQHF.

In its sample, this clone was seen many times. The read finishes 3 residues shy of the CDR3 end, and the germline J gene is used to complete it. The chain joins TRBV2 to TRBJ1-5, with D possibly matching TRBD1 (6 bases). Germline V gene data show CDR1 as SNHLY and CDR2 as FYNNEI. Trimming shortened V by 4 bases and J by 4 bases, and 14 bases separated the two germline ends. CDR3 size: 15 residues. The CDR3 here is CASSGPGAPNQPQHF. Partial CDR3 DNA: TGTGCCAGCAGTGGCCCAGGGGCCCCAAATCAGCCC. The full variable domain, completed using reference TRBV2 and TRBJ1-5, is EPEVTQTPSHQVTQMGQEVILRCVPISNHLYFYWYRQILGQKVEFLVSFYNNEISEKSEIFDDQFSVERPDGSNFTLKIRSTKLEDSAMYFCASSGPGAPNQPQHFGDGTRLSIL.

This clone has at least ten counts. The read falls 3 residues short of the CDR3 end, and the missing part is taken from the germline J gene. V usage is TRBV28 and J usage is TRBJ1-5; 7 nucleotides align to TRBD1. The CDR3 contains 15 residues. The J segment lost 2 bases and the V segment lost 2 bases, leaving 3 bases of the junction unmatched. Germline V lookup: CDR1 MDHEN, CDR2 SYDVKM. The CDR3 protein is CASSLGTGGNQPQHF. CDR3 DNA (partial): TGTGCCAGCAGTTTAGGCACAGGGGGCAATCAGCCC.

Many counts were recorded for this clone. The DNA ends 3 residues before the CDR3 does, and the rest of the CDR3 is filled in from the germline J gene. V is TRBV4-2 and J is TRBJ1-5; a possible D gene is TRBD1 (6 bases). From germline, CDR1 is LGHNA and CDR2 YNFKEQ. CDR3 length: 15 amino acids. Trimming shortened V by 2 bases and J by 4 bases, and 12 bases separated the two germline ends. CDR3 DNA (partial): TGTGCCAGCAGCCAAAGTCAGGGGATGAATCAGCCC. It specifies CASSQSQGMNQP. The full CDR3 sequence reads CASSQSQGMNQPQHF.